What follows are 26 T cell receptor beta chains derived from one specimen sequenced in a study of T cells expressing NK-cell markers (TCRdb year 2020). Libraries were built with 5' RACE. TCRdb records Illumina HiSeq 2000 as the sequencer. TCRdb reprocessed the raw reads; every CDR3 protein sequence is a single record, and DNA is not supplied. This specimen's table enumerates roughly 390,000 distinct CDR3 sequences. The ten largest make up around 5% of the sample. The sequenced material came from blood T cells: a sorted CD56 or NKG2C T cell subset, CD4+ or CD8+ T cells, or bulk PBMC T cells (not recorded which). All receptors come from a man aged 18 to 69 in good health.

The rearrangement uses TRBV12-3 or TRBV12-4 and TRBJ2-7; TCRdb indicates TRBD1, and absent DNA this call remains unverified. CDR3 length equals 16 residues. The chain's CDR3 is CASSLGGQAPSYEQYF.

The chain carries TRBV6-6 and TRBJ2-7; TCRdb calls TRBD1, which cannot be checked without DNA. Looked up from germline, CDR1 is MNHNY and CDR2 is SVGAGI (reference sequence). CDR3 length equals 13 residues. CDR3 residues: CASSNRGPSEQYF.

CDR3 in amino acids: CASSPFAGGFIMDF. This chain links TRBV5-1 with TRBJ2-5; TCRdb gives TRBD2 as the D gene, but with no DNA this cannot be confirmed. The CDR3 is 14 residues long. Germline CDR1 reads SGHRS; CDR2 reads YFSETQ.

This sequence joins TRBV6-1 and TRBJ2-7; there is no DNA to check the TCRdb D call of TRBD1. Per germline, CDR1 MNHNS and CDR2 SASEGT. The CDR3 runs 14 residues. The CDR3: CASSDRQGLAEQYF.

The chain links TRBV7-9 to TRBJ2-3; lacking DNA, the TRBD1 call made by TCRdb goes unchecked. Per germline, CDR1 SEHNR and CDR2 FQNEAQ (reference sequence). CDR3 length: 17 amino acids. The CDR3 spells CASSFAKAGGISDTQYF.

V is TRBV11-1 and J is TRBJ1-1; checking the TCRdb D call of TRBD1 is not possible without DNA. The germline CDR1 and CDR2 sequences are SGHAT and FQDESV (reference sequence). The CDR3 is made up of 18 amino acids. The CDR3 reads CASSLERPRGFMNTEAFF.

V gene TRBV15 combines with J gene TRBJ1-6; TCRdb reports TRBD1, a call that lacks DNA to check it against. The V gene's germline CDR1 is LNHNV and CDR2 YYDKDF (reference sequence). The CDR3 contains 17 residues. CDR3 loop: CATSRSRADRINSPLHF.

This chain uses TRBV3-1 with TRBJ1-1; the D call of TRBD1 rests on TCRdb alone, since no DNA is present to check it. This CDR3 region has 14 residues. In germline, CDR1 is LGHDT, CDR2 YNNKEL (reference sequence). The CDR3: CASSTRTRGTEAFF.

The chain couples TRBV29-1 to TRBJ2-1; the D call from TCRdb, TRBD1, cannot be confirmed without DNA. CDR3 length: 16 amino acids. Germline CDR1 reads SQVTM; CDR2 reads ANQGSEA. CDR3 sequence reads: CSVEQASATRNNEQFF.

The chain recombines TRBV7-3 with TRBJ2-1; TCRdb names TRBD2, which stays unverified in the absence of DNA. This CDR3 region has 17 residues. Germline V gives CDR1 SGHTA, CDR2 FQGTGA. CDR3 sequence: CASSLRPSGGAYNEQFF.

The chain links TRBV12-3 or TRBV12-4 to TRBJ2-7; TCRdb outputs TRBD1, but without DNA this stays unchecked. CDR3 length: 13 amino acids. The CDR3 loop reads CASSEGLRLRGYF.

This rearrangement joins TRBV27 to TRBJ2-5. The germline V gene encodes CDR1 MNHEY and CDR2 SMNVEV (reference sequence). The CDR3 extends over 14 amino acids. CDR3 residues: CASSLSSIVETQYF.

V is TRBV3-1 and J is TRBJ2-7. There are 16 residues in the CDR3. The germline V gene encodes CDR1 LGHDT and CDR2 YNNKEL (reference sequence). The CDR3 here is CASSQEGRFVNYEQYF.

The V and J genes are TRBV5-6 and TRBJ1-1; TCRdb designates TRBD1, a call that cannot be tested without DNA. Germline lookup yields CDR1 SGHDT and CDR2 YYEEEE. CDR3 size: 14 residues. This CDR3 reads CASRKEGVNTEAFF. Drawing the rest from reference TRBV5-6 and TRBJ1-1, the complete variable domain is DAGVTQSPTHLIKTRGQQVTLRCSPKSGHDTVSWYQQALGQGPQFIFQYYEEEERQRGNFPDRFSGHQFPNYSSELNVNALLLGDSALYLCASRKEGVNTEAFFGQGTRLTVV.

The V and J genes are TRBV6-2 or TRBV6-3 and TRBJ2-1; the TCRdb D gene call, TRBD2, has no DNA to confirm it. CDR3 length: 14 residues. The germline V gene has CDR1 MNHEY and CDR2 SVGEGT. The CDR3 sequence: CATQLAGVLSEQFF.

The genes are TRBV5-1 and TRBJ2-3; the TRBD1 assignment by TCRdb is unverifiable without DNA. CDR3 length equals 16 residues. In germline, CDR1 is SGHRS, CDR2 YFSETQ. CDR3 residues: CASSVWGRGETDTQYF.

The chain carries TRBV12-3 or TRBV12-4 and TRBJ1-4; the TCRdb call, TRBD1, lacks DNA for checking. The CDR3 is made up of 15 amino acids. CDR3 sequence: CASSFRQGVTEKLFF.

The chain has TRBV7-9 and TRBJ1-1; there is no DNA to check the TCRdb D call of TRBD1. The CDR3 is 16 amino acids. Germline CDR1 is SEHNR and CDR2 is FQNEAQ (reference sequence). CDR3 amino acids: CASSAFGTRSGTEAFF.

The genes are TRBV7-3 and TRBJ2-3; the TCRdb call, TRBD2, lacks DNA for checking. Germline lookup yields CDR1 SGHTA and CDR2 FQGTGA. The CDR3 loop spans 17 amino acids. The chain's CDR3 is CASSPAGTSGGRDTQYF. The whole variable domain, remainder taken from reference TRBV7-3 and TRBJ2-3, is GAGVSQTPSNKVTEKGKYVELRCDPISGHTALYWYRQSLGQGPEFLIYFQGTGAADDSGLPNDRFFAVRPEGSVSTLKIQRTERGDSAVYLCASSPAGTSGGRDTQYFGPGTRLTVL.

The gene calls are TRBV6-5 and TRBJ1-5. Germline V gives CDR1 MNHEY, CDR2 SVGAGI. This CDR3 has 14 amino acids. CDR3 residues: CASSLGRHNQPQHF.

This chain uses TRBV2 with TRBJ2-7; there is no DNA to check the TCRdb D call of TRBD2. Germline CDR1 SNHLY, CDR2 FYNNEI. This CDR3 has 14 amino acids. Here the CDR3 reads CASSLGRVSYEQYF.

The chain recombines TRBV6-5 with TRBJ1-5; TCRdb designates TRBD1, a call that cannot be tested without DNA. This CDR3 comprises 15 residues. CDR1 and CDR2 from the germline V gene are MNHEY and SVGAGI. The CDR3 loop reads CASSYSGRGNQPQHF.

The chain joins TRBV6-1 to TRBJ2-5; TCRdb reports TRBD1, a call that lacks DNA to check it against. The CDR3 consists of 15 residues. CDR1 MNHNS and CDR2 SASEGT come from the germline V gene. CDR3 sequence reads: CASRRAGGRGETQYF.

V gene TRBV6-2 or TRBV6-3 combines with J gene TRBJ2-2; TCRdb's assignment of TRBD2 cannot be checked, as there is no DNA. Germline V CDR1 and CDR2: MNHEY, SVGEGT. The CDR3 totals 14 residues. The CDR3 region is CASSSGTLTGELFF.

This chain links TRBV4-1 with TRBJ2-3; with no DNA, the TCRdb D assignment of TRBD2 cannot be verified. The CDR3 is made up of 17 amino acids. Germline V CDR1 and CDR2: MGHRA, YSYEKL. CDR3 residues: CASSQEIVLAGGDTQYF.

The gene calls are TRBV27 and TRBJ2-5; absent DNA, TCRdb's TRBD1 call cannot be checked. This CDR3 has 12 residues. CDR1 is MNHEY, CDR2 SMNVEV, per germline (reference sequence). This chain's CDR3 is CASSTAGETQYF.